The clone carrying this TCR beta chain was detected ten times or more. The data stem from a study of read filtering for tumor transcriptome and immune sequencing. Molecular barcoded adaptors covering alpha/delta and beta/gamma chains were used on 400 to 450 ng RNA. One entry per CDR3 protein results from TCRdb running MiXCR on the reads. The repertoire includes some 22,000 distinct CDR3 sequences, about 20% of them detected once, and about a sixth sits in the top ten. Trimming cost V 1 base and J 1 base, with 16 bases left between them. Germline values: CDR1 LNHDA, CDR2 SQIVND (reference sequence). The CDR3 is 17 amino acids.

V is TRBV19 and J is TRBJ1-1; TRBD1 might be the D (5 bases). This receptor was obtained from a donor aged 40 or older with multiple myeloma. Sequencing was performed on a population of CD138-negative cells sorted from bone marrow. The CDR3, as DNA: TGTGCCAGTAGTATAGGGGCAGGGCCCGTGGGGAACACTGAAGCTTTCTTT. Translated, it gives CASSIGAGPVGNTEAFF.